The rows below give T cell receptor beta chains drawn from one sample of a study of T-cell reconstitution after alpha-beta-depleted transplantation in children. One entry per CDR3 protein, called by TCRdb with MiXCR from the PCR reads. The sample lists some 290,000 distinct CDR3 sequences; approximately 9.6% were seen once. Sample: PBMCs from the stem cell graft donor, taken from the stem cell graft. The receptors derive from a human donor who donated a stem cell graft to a child with SCID. Each CDR3 is given with its conserved first and last residue. The D gene is left open where the match is weak. Rows may omit the clone size; those that give it use once, few, many or a size class.

v_call	d_call	clone_size	j_call	cdr3_nt	cdr3_aa
TRBV11-2	TRBD1	-	TRBJ1-2	TGTGCCAGCAGCTCGATCAGACAGGGGGCGGATGGCTACACCTTC	CASSSIRQGADGYTF
TRBV18	-	many	TRBJ2-3	TGTGCCAGCTCACCCCTGGACAGCACAGATACGCAGTATTTT	CASSPLDSTDTQYF
TRBV9	TRBD2	few	TRBJ2-1	TGTGCCAGCAGCGTAGTAAGAGCGGGGGGATCCAATGAGCAGTTCTTC	CASSVVRAGGSNEQFF
TRBV10-3	-	-	TRBJ1-3	TGTGCCATCAGACAACAGTACCTCTCTGGAAACACCATATATTTT	CAIRQQYLSGNTIYF
TRBV20-1	-	few	TRBJ2-7	TGCAGTGCTAGAGATCCCCGGGACATCACCTACGAGCAGTACTTC	CSARDPRDITYEQYF
TRBV12-3/TRBV12-4	TRBD1	many	TRBJ1-4	TGTGCCAGCAGCCCCGGGACAGGCAATAATGAAAAACTGTTTTTT	CASSPGTGNNEKLFF
TRBV12-3/TRBV12-4	-	many	TRBJ1-1	TGTGCCAGCAGTGCCCGGATGGGGGGCAACACTGAAGCTTTCTTT	CASSARMGGNTEAFF
TRBV12-3/TRBV12-4	-	-	TRBJ1-1	TGTGCCAGCAGTTTAGATTTTGGGAACACTGAAGCTTTCTTT	CASSLDFGNTEAFF
TRBV6-2/TRBV6-3	-	many	TRBJ2-7	TGTGCCAGCAGTCCGATGGGGACCTACGAGCAGTACTTC	CASSPMGTYEQYF
TRBV7-9	-	many	TRBJ1-1	TGTGCCAGCAGCTTAATGGGGAACACTGAAGCTTTCTTT	CASSLMGNTEAFF
TRBV12-3/TRBV12-4	-	many	TRBJ1-2	TGTGCCAGCAGTGCGGGGGGCGGCTATGGCTACACCTTC	CASSAGGGYGYTF
TRBV18	TRBD2	few	TRBJ2-7	TGTGCCAGCTCACCTCTTGGACTAGCGGGGGTTACCTACGAGCAGTACTTC	CASSPLGLAGVTYEQYF
TRBV5-1	-	many	TRBJ2-5	TGTGCCAGCAGTTTAAAAGAGACCCAGTACTTC	CASSLKETQYF
TRBV7-2	-	few	TRBJ2-3	TGTGCCAGCACGGATTCAGATACGCAGTATTTT	CASTDSDTQYF
TRBV7-3	-	few	TRBJ2-7	TGTGCCAGCAGGAAAGATGGGGGCCGGACCTACGAGCAGTACTTC	CASRKDGGRTYEQYF
TRBV12-3/TRBV12-4	-	few	TRBJ2-3	TGTGCCAGCAGTTCCTTTGGTGTAGATACGCAGTATTTT	CASSSFGVDTQYF
TRBV5-1	-	-	TRBJ2-2	TGCGCCAGCAGCCAAACGACGGGTAGTTTCACCGGGGAGCTGTTTTTT	CASSQTTGSFTGELFF